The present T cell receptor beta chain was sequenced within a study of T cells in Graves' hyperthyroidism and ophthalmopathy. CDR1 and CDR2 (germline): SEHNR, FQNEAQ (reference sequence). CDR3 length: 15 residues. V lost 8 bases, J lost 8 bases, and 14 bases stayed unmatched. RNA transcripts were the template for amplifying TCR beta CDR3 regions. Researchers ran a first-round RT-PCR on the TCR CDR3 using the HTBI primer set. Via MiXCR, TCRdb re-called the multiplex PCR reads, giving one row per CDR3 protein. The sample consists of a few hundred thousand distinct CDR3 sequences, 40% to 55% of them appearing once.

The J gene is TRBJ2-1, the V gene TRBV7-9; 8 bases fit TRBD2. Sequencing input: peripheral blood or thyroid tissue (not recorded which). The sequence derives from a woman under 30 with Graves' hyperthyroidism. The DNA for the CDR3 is TGTGCCAGCGACTCGACTAGCGAAGAATTCGATGAGCAGTTCTTC. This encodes CASDSTSEEFDEQFF.